This T cell receptor (beta chain) comes out of a study of technical replicates of blood from a handful of donors. Germline-derived CDR1 and CDR2 are SGHTA and FQGNSA. V gave up 6 bases and J gave up 1 base; unmatched junction bases: 4. The CDR3 runs to 15 residues. The repertoire was sequenced with immunoSEQ multiplex PCR; TCRdb's copy has only in-frame clones and lacks some. Here the sample spans about 88,000 clones, around 92% being singletons. The receptor comes from a human donor in good health. Source material: T cells isolated from PBMCs. The chain uses TRBV7-2 and TRBJ2-1, with 9 bases identical to TRBD2. CDR3 nucleotides: TGTGCCAGCAGTATAGCGGGAGCTTCCTACAATGAGCAGTTCTTC. The encoded protein is CASSIAGASYNEQFF.